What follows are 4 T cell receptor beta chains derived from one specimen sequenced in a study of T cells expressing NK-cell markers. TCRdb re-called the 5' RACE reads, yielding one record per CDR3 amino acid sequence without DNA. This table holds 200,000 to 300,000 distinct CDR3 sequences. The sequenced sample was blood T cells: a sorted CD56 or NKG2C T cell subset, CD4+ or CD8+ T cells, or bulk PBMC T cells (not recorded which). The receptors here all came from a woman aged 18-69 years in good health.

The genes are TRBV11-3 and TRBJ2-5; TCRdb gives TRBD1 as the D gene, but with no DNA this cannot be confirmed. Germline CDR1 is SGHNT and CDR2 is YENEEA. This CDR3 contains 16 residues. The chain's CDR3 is CASSLGGQGYQETQYF.

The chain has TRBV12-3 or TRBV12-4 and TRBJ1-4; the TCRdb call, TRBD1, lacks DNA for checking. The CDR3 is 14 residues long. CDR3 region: CASSFQGSDEKLFF.

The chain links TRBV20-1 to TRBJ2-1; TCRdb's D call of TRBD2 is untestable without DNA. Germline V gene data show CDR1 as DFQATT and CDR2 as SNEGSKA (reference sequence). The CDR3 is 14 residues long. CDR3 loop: CSASRDSSYNEQFF.

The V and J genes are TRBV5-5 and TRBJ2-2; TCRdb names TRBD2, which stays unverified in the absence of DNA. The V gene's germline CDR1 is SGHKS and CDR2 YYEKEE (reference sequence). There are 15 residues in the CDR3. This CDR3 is CASSLVLARTGELFF.